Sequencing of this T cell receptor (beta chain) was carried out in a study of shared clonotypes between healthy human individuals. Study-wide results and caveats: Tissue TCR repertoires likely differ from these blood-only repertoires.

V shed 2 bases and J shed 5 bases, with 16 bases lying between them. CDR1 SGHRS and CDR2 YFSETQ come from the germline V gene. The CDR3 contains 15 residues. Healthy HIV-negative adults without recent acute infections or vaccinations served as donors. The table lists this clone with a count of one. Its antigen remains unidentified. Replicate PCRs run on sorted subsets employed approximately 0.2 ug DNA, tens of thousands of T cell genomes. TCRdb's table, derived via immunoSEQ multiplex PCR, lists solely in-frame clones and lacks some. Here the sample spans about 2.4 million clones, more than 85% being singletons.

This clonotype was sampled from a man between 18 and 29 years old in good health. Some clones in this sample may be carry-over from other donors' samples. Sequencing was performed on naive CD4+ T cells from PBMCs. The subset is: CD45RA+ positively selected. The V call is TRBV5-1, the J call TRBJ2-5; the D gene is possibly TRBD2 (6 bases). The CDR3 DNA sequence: TGCGCCAGCAGCTTCGGAGGGCAGGGCCTCGAGACCCAGTACTTC. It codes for CASSFGGQGLETQYF.